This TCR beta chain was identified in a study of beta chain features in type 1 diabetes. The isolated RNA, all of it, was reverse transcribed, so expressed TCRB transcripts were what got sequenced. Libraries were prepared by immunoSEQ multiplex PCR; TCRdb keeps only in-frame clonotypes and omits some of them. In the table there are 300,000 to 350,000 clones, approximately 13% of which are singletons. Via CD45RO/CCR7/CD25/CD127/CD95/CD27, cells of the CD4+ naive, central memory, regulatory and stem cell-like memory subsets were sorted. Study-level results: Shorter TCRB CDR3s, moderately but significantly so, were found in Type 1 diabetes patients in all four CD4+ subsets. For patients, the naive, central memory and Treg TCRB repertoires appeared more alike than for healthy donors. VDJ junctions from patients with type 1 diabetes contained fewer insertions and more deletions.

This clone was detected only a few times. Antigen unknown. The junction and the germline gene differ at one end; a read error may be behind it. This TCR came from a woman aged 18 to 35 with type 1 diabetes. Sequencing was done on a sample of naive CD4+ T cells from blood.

In nucleotides, the CDR3 is TGTGCCAGCAGCTTAGCCCCTAGCGGGAGATGCGTCTTC. Translating it yields CASSLAPSGRCVF. The V gene is TRBV11-2, the J gene TRBJ2-1; 10 nucleotides align to TRBD2. The CDR3 spans 13 residues. Per the germline V gene, CDR1 is SGHAT and CDR2 is FQNNGV.